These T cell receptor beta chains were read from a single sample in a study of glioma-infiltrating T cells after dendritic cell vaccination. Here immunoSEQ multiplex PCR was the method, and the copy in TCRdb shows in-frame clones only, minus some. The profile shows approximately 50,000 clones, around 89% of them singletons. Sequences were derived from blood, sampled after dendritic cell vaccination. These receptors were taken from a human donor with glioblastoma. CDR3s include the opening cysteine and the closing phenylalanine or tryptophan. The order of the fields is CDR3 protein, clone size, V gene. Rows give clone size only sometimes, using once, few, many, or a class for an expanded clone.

CDR3 protein: CASSPERQARNYGYTF
clone size: NA
V gene: TRBV9

CDR3 protein: CASSSRRGYEQYF
clone size: NA
V gene: TRBV7-3

CDR3 protein: CASSLDSGGTSNQPQHF
clone size: few
V gene: TRBV7-2

CDR3 protein: CASSISYYEDTQYF
clone size: NA
V gene: TRBV19

CDR3 protein: CASSFLGTVNTEAFF
clone size: NA
V gene: TRBV6-5

CDR3 protein: CASSLLGTSGYNEQFF
clone size: once
V gene: TRBV7-3

CDR3 protein: CASRQSGTSASYEQYF
clone size: NA
V gene: TRBV19

CDR3 protein: CASSGVSGSSYF
clone size: NA
V gene: TRBV2

CDR3 protein: CASGSTSSGRDTGELFF
clone size: NA
V gene: TRBV12-5

CDR3 protein: CASSRYAGGRALSEQYF
clone size: NA
V gene: TRBV4-1

CDR3 protein: CASSYEASGSYEQYF
clone size: NA
V gene: TRBV6-6

CDR3 protein: CASSPRRAENTGELFF
clone size: NA
V gene: TRBV7-3

CDR3 protein: CASSRGDSSSYEQYF
clone size: few
V gene: TRBV5-8

CDR3 protein: CASSLWGEGTEAFF
clone size: NA
V gene: TRBV27

CDR3 protein: CASSLGGRGLAGGTYEQYF
clone size: once
V gene: TRBV13

CDR3 protein: CASSLELLDYEQYF
clone size: NA
V gene: TRBV7-9

CDR3 protein: CASSPLTGLTEAFF
clone size: NA
V gene: TRBV5-1

CDR3 protein: CASIRDRMNTEAFF
clone size: NA
V gene: TRBV19

CDR3 protein: CASSGGQGRETQYF
clone size: NA
V gene: TRBV9

CDR3 protein: CASSETGRASYEQYF
clone size: NA
V gene: TRBV28

CDR3 protein: CASSQDGGNQPQHF
clone size: NA
V gene: TRBV4-2

CDR3 protein: CASSHAGFRAGASYNEQFF
clone size: NA
V gene: TRBV4-3

CDR3 protein: CASRAGTSAEAFF
clone size: NA
V gene: TRBV5-1

CDR3 protein: CASSLRAGEGIEAFF
clone size: once
V gene: TRBV5-4

CDR3 protein: CASSLAGGNSNYGYTF
clone size: NA
V gene: TRBV5-1

CDR3 protein: CASSYGGRETQYF
clone size: NA
V gene: TRBV28

CDR3 protein: CASSVLNEQFF
clone size: NA
V gene: TRBV7-9

CDR3 protein: CASSELSGRGSGANVLTF
clone size: few
V gene: TRBV25-1

CDR3 protein: CASSFVSGNTEAFF
clone size: NA
V gene: TRBV5-4

CDR3 protein: CASSVIGGSSYNEQFF
clone size: NA
V gene: TRBV9

CDR3 protein: CAISGPGTEAFF
clone size: NA
V gene: TRBV10-3

CDR3 protein: CSVEDFWTGDRPRGYGYTF
clone size: NA
V gene: TRBV29-1

CDR3 protein: CASSRGDRPVGETQYF
clone size: once
V gene: TRBV5-5

CDR3 protein: CASSSGLLGTIDSEYF
clone size: NA
V gene: TRBV28

CDR3 protein: CASSFSASGRTGELFF
clone size: NA
V gene: TRBV27